The clone carrying this T cell receptor beta chain was counted between two and nine times. What it binds is not known. TCRdb reanalysed the 5' RACE reads using MiXCR and keeps one entry per CDR3 protein. The table has 95,000 to 110,000 distinct CDR3 sequences, about 15% seen once. The source of the sample is a study of T-cell memory formation after mild COVID-19. Trimming removed 4 bases from V and 14 bases from J, with 19 bases in between. The CDR3 has 14 amino acids. Per the germline V gene, CDR1 is SGHNT and CDR2 is YYREEE (reference sequence). Study-wide findings and caveats: What remained unconfirmed was the SARS-CoV-2 specificity of second-wave clones peaking on day 37. CD4+ contracting clones were mainly CM and EM; CD8+ ones, EMRA. That cross-reactive memory joined was suggested by some responding clones appearing in pre-infection memory.

This sequence joins TRBV5-4 and TRBJ1-6, with D tentatively TRBD1 (6 bases). Material: PBMCs or a T cell subset sorted from them (not recorded which). The TCR originated in a man younger than 35 who had mild COVID-19 (a few samples of this study predate the infection). Cell type and time point are not known. CDR3: CASSPEGGGSALHF. CDR3 nucleotide sequence: TGTGCCAGCAGCCCGGAGGGGGGTGGATCGGCCCTCCACTTT.